This TCR beta chain stems from a study of shared clonotypes between healthy human individuals. Profiling relied on immunoSEQ multiplex PCR, and the TCRdb table lists in-frame clones only, not all of them. Here the sample spans over a million clones, roughly 80% being singletons. There are 15 residues in the CDR3. Deletions cut 5 bases from V and 2 bases from J, with 12 bases between. Germline loops: CDR1 LNHDA, CDR2 SQIVND (reference sequence). The origin of this receptor is a man younger than 30 in good health. What was sequenced was memory CD4+ T cells sorted from blood. Subset defined: CD45RA-negative fraction. The rearrangement joins TRBV19 to TRBJ2-2; a weak D match, TRBD2 (5 bases). The CDR3 sequence is CASSLGVGNTGELFF. CDR3 coding DNA: TGTGCCAGTAGTCTCGGGGTGGGCAACACCGGGGAGCTGTTTTTT.